These 22 T cell receptor beta chains were sequenced from one sample in a study of blood T cell repertoires in COVID-19. Generated by immunoSEQ multiplex PCR, the TCRdb table keeps only in-frame clones and is missing some. Found here are around 270,000 clones, around nine tenths of them singletons; the top ten hold roughly 5%. Sequencing was performed on peripheral blood. The receptors come from a woman aged 55-75 years with COVID-19, enrolled during active disease.

The chain combines TRBV6-5 with TRBJ2-1, with 8 bases that match TRBD2. J gave up 12 bases and V 2 bases, and 6 bases lay outside the gene matches. Germline CDR1 reads MNHEY; CDR2 reads SVGAGI. The CDR3 contains 13 residues. The CDR3 spells CASSYLSGSWQFF. As DNA, the CDR3 is TGTGCCAGCAGTTACCTGAGCGGGAGTTGGCAGTTCTTC.

The chain carries TRBV6-5 and TRBJ2-7, with TRBD2 identical over 8 bases. The germline gives CDR1 MNHEY, CDR2 SVGAGI. V shed 6 bases, J shed 5 bases, and the junction held 12 bases outside the gene matches. The CDR3 sequence is 15 residues long. CDR3 protein: CASRRSGGAGDEQYF. Written as DNA, the CDR3 is TGTGCCAGCAGAAGGAGCGGGGGAGCCGGGGACGAGCAGTACTTC.

The chain combines TRBV24-1 with TRBJ1-6; 8 nucleotides line up with TRBD1. Germline values: CDR1 KGHDR, CDR2 SFDVKD. This CDR3 has 16 residues. V lost 4 bases, J lost 10 bases, and 11 bases stayed unmatched. CDR3 in amino acids: CATSEHPDREGSPLHF. DNA for the CDR3: TGTGCCACCAGTGAACACCCGGACAGGGAGGGCTCACCCCTCCACTTT.

The J gene is TRBJ2-1, the V gene TRBV15; 8 bases match TRBD2. Losses at the gene ends were 6 bases for V and 6 bases for J; bases not matched to a gene: 10. The CDR3 runs 15 residues. CDR1 is LNHNV, CDR2 YYDKDF, per germline (reference sequence). The DNA for the CDR3 is TGTGCCACCAGTATTATGGCGGGAGGAGTCAATGAGCAGTTCTTC. This translates into CATSIMAGGVNEQFF.

This clone was picked up one time. The chain recombines TRBV5-1 with TRBJ2-2; TRBD2 matches 16 bases. This CDR3 comprises 19 residues. CDR1 and CDR2 from the germline V gene are SGHRS and YFSETQ. V shed 4 bases and J 1 base; nucleotides not matched to a gene: 7. This CDR3 is CASSKGTSGRVMNTGELFF. The CDR3 DNA reads as TGCGCCAGCAGCAAGGGGACTAGCGGGAGGGTGATGAACACCGGGGAGCTGTTTTTT.

This clone was counted only a few times. The CDR3 spells CARTGGSRVPRSPYEQYF. The CDR3 DNA reads as TGTGCCAGGACGGGGGGGAGCAGGGTCCCACGTAGCCCCTACGAGCAGTACTTC. The V call is TRBV13, the J call TRBJ2-7; 8 bases map to TRBD2. The CDR3 consists of 18 residues. After removal of 9 bases from V and 2 bases from J, the junction contained 21 bases not matched to a gene. Germline CDR1 and CDR2: PRHDT and FYEKMQ (reference sequence). The full variable domain, in which reference TRBV13 and TRBJ2-7 provide the parts outside the CDR3, is AAGVIQSPRHLIKEKRETATLKCYPIPRHDTVYWYQQGPGQDPQFLISFYEKMQSDKGSIPDRFSAQQFSDYHSELNMSSLELGDSALYFCARTGGSRVPRSPYEQYFGPGTRLTVT.

The count of this clone is one. The chain joins TRBV5-1 to TRBJ1-2; D might be TRBD1 (5 bases). The CDR3 is 17 residues long. Deletions cut 0 bases from V and 4 bases from J, with 19 bases between. Per germline, CDR1 SGHRS and CDR2 YFSETQ. In DNA form, the CDR3 reads TGCGCCAGCAGCTTGGCGCCCGGCCAGGGTGGGATCTATGGCTACACCTTC. It codes for CASSLAPGQGGIYGYTF.

This chain connects TRBV19 to TRBJ1-1; TRBD1 aligns across 11 bases. This CDR3 comprises 16 residues. Germline trimming cut 3 bases from V and 4 bases from J; bases unmatched to any gene: 7. CDR1 and CDR2 (germline): LNHDA, SQIVND (reference sequence). The CDR3 loop reads CASSIGQGAGGTEAFF. DNA for the CDR3: TGTGCCAGTAGTATCGGACAGGGGGCCGGTGGCACTGAAGCTTTCTTT.

This clone occurred once. The chain carries TRBV7-2 and TRBJ1-5; a possible D gene is TRBD1 (6 bases). This CDR3 is built from 16 residues. Germline CDR1 is SGHTA and CDR2 is FQGNSA. Trimming cost V 1 base and J 3 bases, with 13 bases left between them. The CDR3, as DNA: TGTGCCAGCAGCTTAGACGGGGGGCAGAACAATCAGCCCCAGCATTTT. Protein sequence: CASSLDGGQNNQPQHF.

This rearrangement joins TRBV5-1 to TRBJ1-4; 8 positions agree with TRBD1. Germline loops: CDR1 SGHRS, CDR2 YFSETQ. J lost 7 bases, V lost 2 bases, and 1 base had no gene match. The CDR3 loop spans 13 amino acids. CDR3 nucleotides: TGCGCCAGCAGCTTCGGACAGGGTGAAAAACTGTTTTTT. Translated, it gives CASSFGQGEKLFF. Full variable domain (rest looked up from reference TRBV5-1 and TRBJ1-4): KAGVTQTPRYLIKTRGQQVTLSCSPISGHRSVSWYQQTPGQGLQFLFEYFSETQRNKGNFPGRFSGRQFSNSRSEMNVSTLELGDSALYLCASSFGQGEKLFFGSGTQLSVL.

The gene calls are TRBV6-6 and TRBJ2-7; D is possibly TRBD1 (6 bases). The germline gives CDR1 MNHNY, CDR2 SVGAGI (reference sequence). The V end lost 5 bases, the J end lost 6 bases, and 17 bases lay between the germline ends. This CDR3 spans 14 amino acids. The chain's CDR3 is CASSNYRVYGEQYF. CDR3 DNA: TGTGCCAGCAGTAACTACAGGGTTTATGGCGAGCAGTACTTC.

This sequence joins TRBV28 and TRBJ1-2; D call uncertain. Germline V CDR1 and CDR2: MDHEN, SYDVKM. Deletions cut 6 bases from V and 4 bases from J, with 15 bases between. CDR3 length equals 14 residues. CDR3 loop: CASRPTSPGYGYTF. In DNA, the CDR3 is TGTGCCAGCAGGCCGACGTCACCGGGCTATGGCTACACCTTC.

This rearrangement joins TRBV18 to TRBJ2-5, with 9 bases that match TRBD1. This CDR3 is 15 amino acids long. V shed 1 base and J 4 bases; nucleotides not matched to a gene: 4. Germline CDR1 reads KGHSH; CDR2 reads LQKENI. The CDR3 region is CASSPLQGAGETQYF. The CDR3 coding sequence is TGTGCCAGCTCACCACTACAGGGGGCTGGAGAGACCCAGTACTTC.

This chain joins TRBV6-1 and TRBJ1-2; the D gene is possibly TRBD1 (6 bases). V was shortened by 3 bases and J by 2 bases, with 16 bases between the two germline ends. CDR3 length equals 16 residues. Germline CDR1 is MNHNS and CDR2 is SASEGT. The CDR3 loop is CASSDPRGARNYGYTF. Here the CDR3 DNA reads TGTGCCAGCAGTGACCCCCGGGGGGCACGGAACTATGGCTACACCTTC.

The V and J genes are TRBV5-4 and TRBJ2-5; 10 bases line up with TRBD2. V lost 0 bases, J lost 4 bases, and 6 bases stayed unmatched. Germline V gene sequence: CDR1 SGHNT, CDR2 YYREEE (reference sequence). The CDR3 is 16 residues long. The CDR3 sequence is CASSLVGLAGAETQYF. In DNA form, the CDR3 reads TGTGCCAGCAGCTTGGTTGGGCTAGCGGGAGCAGAGACCCAGTACTTC.

The J gene is TRBJ2-7, the V gene TRBV19; 10 positions agree with TRBD2. Unmatched junction bases numbered 23, after V lost 4 bases and J lost 5 bases. This CDR3 contains 20 residues. CDR1 is LNHDA, CDR2 SQIVND, per germline (reference sequence). CDR3 bases: TGTGCCAGTAGTACCCCCCCCACACAAAATCTAGCGGGAGTTGGCCACGAGCAGTACTTC. Encoded protein: CASSTPPTQNLAGVGHEQYF.

This clone has ten or more counts. The chain combines TRBV4-2 with TRBJ2-3; possible D gene TRBD2, 6 bases. Trimming pared 1 base from V and 4 bases from J, leaving 12 bases between. This CDR3 has 15 amino acids. Germline CDR1 is LGHNA and CDR2 is YNFKEQ. CDR3 residues: CASSQGFGGPDTQYF. The CDR3 DNA reads as TGTGCCAGCAGCCAAGGTTTCGGAGGGCCAGATACGCAGTATTTT.

J is TRBJ2-7 and V is TRBV5-1; 7 bases align to TRBD1. Germline V CDR1 and CDR2: SGHRS, YFSETQ. The ends lost 1 base at V and 0 bases at J; junction bases unmatched: 4. The CDR3 has 15 residues. CDR3 DNA: TGCGCCAGCAGCTTGAGAGGACAGGACTCCTACGAGCAGTACTTC. Its translation: CASSLRGQDSYEQYF.

The chain combines TRBV28 with TRBJ1-4; TRBD1 aligns across 9 bases. Unmatched junction bases numbered 7, after V lost 6 bases and J lost 8 bases. CDR3 length: 14 residues. Germline lookup yields CDR1 MDHEN and CDR2 SYDVKM. The chain's CDR3 is CASSVTGGREKLFF. CDR3 DNA: TGTGCCAGCAGCGTGACAGGGGGAAGGGAAAAACTGTTTTTT.

The CDR3 protein is CASSPDRGVYNSPLHF. The DNA for the CDR3 is TGTGCCAGTAGTCCCGACAGGGGGGTCTATAATTCACCCCTCCACTTT. V is TRBV19 and J is TRBJ1-6, with 9 nucleotides matching TRBD1. The length of the CDR3 is 16 residues. Germline loops: CDR1 LNHDA, CDR2 SQIVND (reference sequence). V gave up 5 bases and J gave up 3 bases; unmatched junction bases: 5.

This clone occurred once. V gene TRBV5-1 combines with J gene TRBJ2-3, with a possible D match to TRBD2 (5 bases). The germline CDR1 and CDR2 sequences are SGHRS and YFSETQ. V lost 4 bases, J lost 0 bases, and 12 bases lay in between. This CDR3 comprises 15 residues. CDR3: CASSLLGPSTDTQYF. The CDR3 DNA is TGCGCCAGCAGCCTACTAGGCCCCAGCACAGATACGCAGTATTTT.

The rearrangement joins TRBV30 to TRBJ1-4, with D tentatively TRBD1 (5 bases). The CDR3 spans 13 residues. Germline CDR1 is GTSNPN and CDR2 is SVGIG (reference sequence). V dropped 5 bases and J dropped 7 bases, with 14 bases sitting between them. CDR3 sequence: CAWSEGRGEKLFF. CDR3 DNA sequence: TGTGCCTGGTCGGAGGGGAGAGGTGAAAAACTGTTTTTT.